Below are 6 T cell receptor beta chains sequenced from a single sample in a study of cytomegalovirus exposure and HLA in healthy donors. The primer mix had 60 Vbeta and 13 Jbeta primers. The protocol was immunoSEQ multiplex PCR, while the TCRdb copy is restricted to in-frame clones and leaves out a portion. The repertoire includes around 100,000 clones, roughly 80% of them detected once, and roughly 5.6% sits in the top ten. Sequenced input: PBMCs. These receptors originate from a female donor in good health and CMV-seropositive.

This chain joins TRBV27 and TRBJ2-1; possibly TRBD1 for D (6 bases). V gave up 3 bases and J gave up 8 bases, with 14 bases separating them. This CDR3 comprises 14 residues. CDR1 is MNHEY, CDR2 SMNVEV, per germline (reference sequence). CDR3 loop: CASSFRTVSDEQFF. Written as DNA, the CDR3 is TGTGCCAGCAGTTTCCGGACAGTTTCTGATGAGCAGTTCTTC.

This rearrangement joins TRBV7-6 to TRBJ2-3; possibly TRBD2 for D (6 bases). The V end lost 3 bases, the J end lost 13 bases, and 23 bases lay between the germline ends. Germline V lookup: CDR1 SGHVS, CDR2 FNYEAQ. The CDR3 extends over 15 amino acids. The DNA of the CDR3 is TGTGCCAGCAGCTTGGCGGGACGTCCGAGGGAACCGAAGTATTTT. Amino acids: CASSLAGRPREPKYF.

In DNA, the CDR3 is TGTGCCAGTAGTATTACTTGGCGGTACAATGAGCAGTTCTTC. Translating it yields CASSITWRYNEQFF. The chain couples TRBV19 to TRBJ2-1; D remains ambiguous. Germline values: CDR1 LNHDA, CDR2 SQIVND (reference sequence). The CDR3 covers 14 residues. The V end was cut by 3 bases, the J end by 4 bases, with 10 bases between.

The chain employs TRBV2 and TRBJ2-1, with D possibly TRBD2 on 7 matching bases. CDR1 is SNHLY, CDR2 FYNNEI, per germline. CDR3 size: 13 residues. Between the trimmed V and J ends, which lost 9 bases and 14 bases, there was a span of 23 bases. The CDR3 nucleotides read TGTGCCAGTCAACTCGGGGACCCGGGGGGCGAGTTCTTC. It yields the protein CASQLGDPGGEFF.

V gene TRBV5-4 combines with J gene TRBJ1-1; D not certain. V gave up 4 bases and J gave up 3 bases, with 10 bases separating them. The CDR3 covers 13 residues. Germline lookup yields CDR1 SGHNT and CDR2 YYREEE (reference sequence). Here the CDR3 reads CASSRGLDTEAFF. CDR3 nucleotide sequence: TGTGCCAGCAGCCGAGGGCTGGACACTGAAGCTTTCTTT.

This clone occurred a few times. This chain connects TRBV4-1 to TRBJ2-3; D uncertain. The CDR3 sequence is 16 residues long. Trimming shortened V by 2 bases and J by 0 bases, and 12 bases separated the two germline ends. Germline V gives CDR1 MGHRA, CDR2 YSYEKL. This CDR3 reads CASSQIGRRSTDTQYF. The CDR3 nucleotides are TGCGCCAGCAGCCAAATCGGCCGCAGGAGCACAGATACGCAGTATTTT.